This TCR beta chain was recorded in a study of T cells in Graves' hyperthyroidism and ophthalmopathy. This clonotype has only a few counts. Per the germline V gene, CDR1 is LNHDA and CDR2 is SQIVND (reference sequence). The CDR3 is 17 residues long. Between the trimmed V and J ends, which lost 6 bases and 2 bases, there was a span of 17 bases. The CDR3 regions of TCR beta were amplified from RNA transcripts. TCR CDR3 regions were first amplified by RT-PCR with HTBI primers. One entry per CDR3 protein results from TCRdb running MiXCR on the multiplex PCR reads. Of some 560,000 distinct CDR3 sequences in the sample, approximately 14% were seen once. Used for diagnoses were clinical symptoms, serum thyroxine and TRAb, thyroid ultrasound and orbital computed tomography.

The sequenced sample consisted of blood. This chain joins TRBV19 and TRBJ2-6, with a possible D match to TRBD1 (6 bases). The sequence was obtained from a woman aged 40 to 55 with Graves' hyperthyroidism. This CDR3 reads CASRISQGTPGANVLTF. The CDR3 DNA follows: TGTGCCAGTAGGATCAGTCAGGGGACCCCTGGGGCCAACGTCCTGACTTTC. The complete variable domain, with remaining parts taken from reference TRBV19 and TRBJ2-6, reads DGGITQSPKYLFRKEGQNVTLSCEQNLNHDAMYWYRQDPGQGLRLIYYSQIVNDFQKGDIAEGYSVSREKKESFPLTVTSAQKNPTAFYLCASRISQGTPGANVLTFGAGSRLTVL.